This TCR beta chain was retrieved from a study of T cells in Graves' hyperthyroidism and ophthalmopathy. This clonotype was seen at least ten times. TCR beta CDR3 region amplification was performed from RNA transcripts. The HTBI set primed first-round TCR CDR3 RT-PCR. In TCRdb, the multiplex PCR reads were re-called with MiXCR into one record per CDR3 protein. The sample contains 300,000 to 450,000 distinct CDR3 sequences, 15% to 17% of which appear only once. Diagnosis relied on clinical symptoms, serum thyroxine and TRAb, thyroid ultrasound and orbital computed tomography. Germline-derived CDR1 and CDR2 are SEHNR and FQNEAQ (reference sequence). CDR3 size: 17 residues. The V and J ends lost 0 bases and 3 bases, in that order; junction bases with no gene match: 6.

The TCR was taken from a woman aged 18-29 years with Graves' hyperthyroidism that later progressed to Graves' ophthalmopathy. Material: blood. The chain is built from TRBV7-9 and TRBJ2-7, with 12 bases matching TRBD1. The CDR3 nucleotides read TGTGCCAGCAGCTTAGCCCCCGGGGACAGGGGGCACTACGAGCAGTACTTC. As protein: CASSLAPGDRGHYEQYF. The full variable domain, its missing parts supplied by reference TRBV7-9 and TRBJ2-7, is DTGVSQNPRHKITKRGQNVTFRCDPISEHNRLYWYRQTLGQGPEFLTYFQNEAQLEKSRLLSDRFSAERPKGSFSTLEIQRTEQGDSAMYLCASSLAPGDRGHYEQYFGPGTRLTVT.